Below, 21 T cell receptor beta chains from the same sample are listed, as sequenced in a study of neurological immune-mediated disorders. MiXCR, run by TCRdb on the 5' RACE reads, gives a single entry per CDR3 protein. Of under 75,000 distinct CDR3 sequences in the sample, around 5% were seen once. The specimen was PBMCs. The receptor set was obtained from a human donor with multiple sclerosis. The donor label of this sample is uncertain.

There are many counts of this clonotype. The V and J genes are TRBV18 and TRBJ1-1, with D perhaps matching TRBD1 (6 bases). This CDR3 is 13 amino acids long. With 0 bases removed from V and 8 bases from J, the gap between germline ends came to 10 bases. The germline gives CDR1 KGHSH, CDR2 LQKENI. The CDR3 here is CASSPPNRVEAFF. CDR3 bases: TGTGCCAGCTCACCACCGAACAGGGTAGAAGCTTTCTTT.

At least ten counts were recorded for this clonotype. V usage is TRBV9 and J usage is TRBJ2-3, with unresolved D. Germline V gene data show CDR1 as SGDLS and CDR2 as YYNGEE. Trimming left V 4 bases short and J 2 bases short, with 5 bases between. The CDR3 runs 12 residues. The CDR3 region is CASSLDTDTQYF. CDR3 nucleotides: TGTGCCAGCAGCCTCGACACAGATACGCAGTATTTT.

This clonotype was seen at least ten times. The V call is TRBV29-1, the J call TRBJ1-6, with 10 nucleotides matching TRBD1. The V segment lost 8 bases and the J segment 9 bases; nucleotides outside the gene matches: 7. This CDR3 has 13 residues. The germline V gene encodes CDR1 SQVTM and CDR2 ANQGSEA. The CDR3 loop reads CSTGTGVGSPLHF. The CDR3, as DNA: TGCAGCACGGGGACAGGGGTAGGTTCACCCCTCCACTTT.

This clonotype came up many times. The chain joins TRBV20-1 to TRBJ2-7, with D perhaps TRBD1 or TRBD2 (5 bases each). Germline V gene data show CDR1 as DFQATT and CDR2 as SNEGSKA (reference sequence). V was clipped by 2 bases and J by 2 bases, with 13 bases between them. This CDR3 comprises 14 residues. CDR3 amino acids: CSARTRDPTYEQYF. CDR3 DNA: TGCAGTGCTAGAACTCGGGACCCAACCTACGAGCAGTACTTC.

This clonotype has a count of ten or more. The chain carries TRBV5-5 and TRBJ1-5, with D possibly TRBD1 on 5 matching bases. The V and J ends lost 3 bases and 5 bases respectively, with 18 bases between them. Germline loops: CDR1 SGHKS, CDR2 YYEKEE (reference sequence). The CDR3 loop spans 16 amino acids. In DNA form, the CDR3 reads TGTGCCAGCAGCTCTTGGCCAAGCCGGGGCTATCAGCCCCAGCATTTT. Residues: CASSSWPSRGYQPQHF.

There are many counts of this clonotype. The chain employs TRBV20-1 and TRBJ1-4; no firm D call. From germline, CDR1 is DFQATT and CDR2 SNEGSKA (reference sequence). Trimming took off 5 bases at V and 2 bases at J, with 9 bases between the two ends. The CDR3 has 13 amino acids. The CDR3 DNA reads TGCAGTGCTCAGCCCCGTACTAATGAAAAACTGTTTTTT. It yields the protein CSAQPRTNEKLFF.

This clonotype was observed at least ten times. This sequence joins TRBV20-1 and TRBJ1-2; a weak D match, TRBD1 (5 bases). V lost 2 bases and J 4 bases, leaving 11 bases between the germline ends. Germline lookup yields CDR1 DFQATT and CDR2 SNEGSKA (reference sequence). The CDR3 loop spans 13 amino acids. The CDR3 bases are TGCAGTGCTAGAACCCAGGGCCTCTATGGCTACACCTTC. Amino acid sequence: CSARTQGLYGYTF.

In its sample, this clonotype was seen many times. The rearrangement links TRBV20-1 to TRBJ2-3; 9 nucleotides align to TRBD2. The CDR3 has 13 amino acids. CDR1 is DFQATT, CDR2 SNEGSKA, per germline (reference sequence). The ends lost 7 bases at V and 3 bases at J; junction bases unmatched: 5. The CDR3: CSVLAGVTDTQYF. The CDR3 DNA sequence: TGCAGTGTCTTAGCGGGGGTAACAGATACGCAGTATTTT.

Ten or more counts support this clonotype. This CDR3 reads CASSRGGQATYEQYF. Written as DNA, the CDR3 is TGTGCCAGCAGCCGGGGGGGCCAGGCGACCTACGAGCAGTACTTC. The chain has TRBV7-2 and TRBJ2-7; 8 nucleotides agree with TRBD2. In germline, CDR1 is SGHTA, CDR2 FQGNSA. The ends lost 5 bases at V and 2 bases at J; junction bases unmatched: 8. The CDR3 covers 15 residues.

There are many counts of this clonotype. This chain connects TRBV3-1 to TRBJ1-4; 7 nucleotides align to TRBD1. The V gene's germline CDR1 is LGHDT and CDR2 YNNKEL (reference sequence). J was trimmed by 7 bases and V by 0 bases; bases with no gene match: 8. This CDR3 has 16 amino acids. The CDR3 sequence: CASSQDGSGGAEKLFF. CDR3 nucleotides: TGTGCCAGCAGCCAAGATGGTTCAGGGGGGGCTGAAAAACTGTTTTTT.

The table lists this clonotype with many counts. The CDR3 is CASSSTGSNQPQHF. DNA of the CDR3: TGTGCCAGCAGCTCCACAGGGTCCAATCAGCCCCAGCATTTT. The chain is built from TRBV6-2 or TRBV6-3 and TRBJ1-5, with a tentative D call TRBD1 (6 bases). V lost 6 bases to trimming and J lost 3 bases, with 12 bases between them. The germline V gene encodes CDR1 MNHEY and CDR2 SVGEGT. CDR3 length: 14 residues.

The table lists this clonotype with many counts. This chain's CDR3 is CASSSSGNSPLHF. Here the CDR3 DNA reads TGCGCCAGCAGCTCAAGTGGGAATTCACCCCTCCACTTT. This sequence joins TRBV5-1 and TRBJ1-6; the D is unclear. The CDR3 length is 13 residues. V was pared by 3 bases and J by 7 bases, with 8 bases between. The V gene's germline CDR1 is SGHRS and CDR2 YFSETQ.

This clonotype has a count of ten or more. The chain has TRBV20-1 and TRBJ2-7; 9 nucleotides line up with TRBD1. The germline CDR1 and CDR2 sequences are DFQATT and SNEGSKA (reference sequence). This CDR3 contains 16 residues. Unmatched junction bases numbered 16, after V lost 5 bases and J lost 5 bases. The CDR3 nucleotides read TGCAGTGCTCGCGTTCCTGGGGGACAGGGAAAAAACGAGCAGTACTTC. Protein product: CSARVPGGQGKNEQYF.

This clonotype has at least ten counts. The chain links TRBV15 to TRBJ1-1, with a weak D call TRBD1 (5 bases). The CDR3 sequence is 14 residues long. In germline, CDR1 is LNHNV, CDR2 YYDKDF (reference sequence). The V end was cut by 5 bases, the J end by 7 bases, with 17 bases between. The CDR3: CATSLGGGINEAFF. CDR3 nucleotides: TGTGCCACCAGCTTGGGGGGGGGGATTAATGAAGCTTTCTTT.

This clonotype was found many times. CDR3 sequence (DNA): TGCGCCAGCAGCTTACAGGCTAACTATGGCTACACCTTC. Amino acid sequence: CASSLQANYGYTF. V and J are TRBV5-1 and TRBJ1-2, with D tentatively TRBD1 (5 bases). The germline V and J ends were trimmed by 2 bases and 0 bases, with 5 bases remaining between them. In germline, CDR1 is SGHRS, CDR2 YFSETQ. CDR3 length: 13 residues. Drawing the rest from reference TRBV5-1 and TRBJ1-2, the complete variable domain is KAGVTQTPRYLIKTRGQQVTLSCSPISGHRSVSWYQQTPGQGLQFLFEYFSETQRNKGNFPGRFSGRQFSNSRSEMNVSTLELGDSALYLCASSLQANYGYTFGSGTRLTVV.

This clonotype was found many times. V usage is TRBV12-3 or TRBV12-4 and J usage is TRBJ2-6; unclear D gene. Trimming took off 4 bases at V and 0 bases at J, with 10 bases between the two ends. The CDR3 totals 16 residues. The CDR3 sequence is CASSSPVNSGANVLTF. As DNA, the CDR3 is TGTGCCAGCAGTTCCCCGGTGAACTCTGGGGCCAACGTCCTGACTTTC.

This clonotype was picked up many times. The chain uses TRBV5-1 and TRBJ2-7, with TRBD1 as a possible D gene (5 bases). The V end was cut by 5 bases, the J end by 2 bases, with 17 bases between. Germline CDR1 and CDR2: SGHRS and YFSETQ. CDR3 size: 15 residues. CDR3 residues: CASRRVGAGTYEQYF. The CDR3 DNA reads TGCGCCAGCAGGAGAGTAGGGGCAGGGACCTACGAGCAGTACTTC.

This clonotype was detected many times. V and J are TRBV20-1 and TRBJ2-1; D gene ambiguous. The CDR3 contains 18 residues. From germline, CDR1 is DFQATT and CDR2 SNEGSKA (reference sequence). Trimming left V 0 bases short and J 4 bases short, with 22 bases between. As DNA, the CDR3 is TGCAGTGCTAGAGATCCGGGCTCGAAACGCGGATTATACAATGAGCAGTTCTTC. This gives the protein CSARDPGSKRGLYNEQFF.

This clonotype was observed many times. V usage is TRBV20-1 and J usage is TRBJ1-1; D is undetermined. This CDR3 is 13 amino acids long. Germline V lookup: CDR1 DFQATT, CDR2 SNEGSKA (reference sequence). Trimming left V 2 bases short and J 1 base short, with 8 bases between. CDR3 residues: CSARPQANTEAFF. CDR3 coding DNA: TGCAGTGCTAGACCCCAGGCGAACACTGAAGCTTTCTTT.

Ten or more counts support this clonotype. The gene calls are TRBV5-1 and TRBJ1-2; possible D gene TRBD1, 6 bases. The germline CDR1 and CDR2 sequences are SGHRS and YFSETQ. Trimming took 0 bases from V and 0 from J, leaving 6 bases between them. The CDR3 length is 14 residues. CDR3 nucleotide sequence: TGCGCCAGCAGCTTGGACAGGGCTAACTATGGCTACACCTTC. Its protein is CASSLDRANYGYTF.

This clonotype was observed many times. The V call is TRBV10-3, the J call TRBJ1-5, with a possible D match to TRBD1 (5 bases). Germline CDR1 and CDR2: ENHRY and SYGVKD. The CDR3 has 17 residues. Trimming took off 4 bases at V and 1 base at J, with 17 bases between the two ends. In DNA form, the CDR3 reads TGTGCCATCAGTGGAGACGTCGTTTCAGGGAGCAATCAGCCCCAGCATTTT. It yields the protein CAISGDVVSGSNQPQHF.